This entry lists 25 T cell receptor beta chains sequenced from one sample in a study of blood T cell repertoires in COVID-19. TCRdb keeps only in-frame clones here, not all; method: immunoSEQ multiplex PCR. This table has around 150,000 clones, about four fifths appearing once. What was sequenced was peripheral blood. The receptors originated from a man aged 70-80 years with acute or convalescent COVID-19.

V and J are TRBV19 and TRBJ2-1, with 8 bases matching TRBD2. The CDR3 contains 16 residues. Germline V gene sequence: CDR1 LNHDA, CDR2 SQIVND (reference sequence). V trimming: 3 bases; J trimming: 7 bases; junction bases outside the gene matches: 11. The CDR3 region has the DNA TGTGCCAGTAGTATCTTCCCCGGGAGGGGCGCGAATGAGCAGTTCTTC. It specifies CASSIFPGRGANEQFF.

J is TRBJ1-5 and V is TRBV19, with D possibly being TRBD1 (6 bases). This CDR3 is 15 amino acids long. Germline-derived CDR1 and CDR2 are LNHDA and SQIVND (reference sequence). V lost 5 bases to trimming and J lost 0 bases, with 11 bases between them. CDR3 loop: CASSGQHYSNQPQHF. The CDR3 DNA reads TGTGCCAGTAGTGGACAGCACTATAGCAATCAGCCCCAGCATTTT.

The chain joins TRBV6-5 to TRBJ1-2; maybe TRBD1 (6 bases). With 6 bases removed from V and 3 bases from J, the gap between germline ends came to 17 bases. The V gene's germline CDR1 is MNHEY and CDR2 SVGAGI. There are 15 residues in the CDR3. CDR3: CASSRPAQGDYGYTF. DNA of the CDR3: TGTGCCAGCAGCCGACCTGCACAGGGTGACTATGGCTACACCTTC.

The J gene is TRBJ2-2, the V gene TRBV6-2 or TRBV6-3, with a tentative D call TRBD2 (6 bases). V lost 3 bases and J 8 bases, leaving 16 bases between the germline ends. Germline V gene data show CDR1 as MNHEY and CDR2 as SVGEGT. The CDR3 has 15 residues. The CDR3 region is CASSYRTGRAGELFF. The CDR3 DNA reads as TGTGCCAGCAGTTATCGGACCGGGAGAGCTGGGGAGCTGTTTTTT.

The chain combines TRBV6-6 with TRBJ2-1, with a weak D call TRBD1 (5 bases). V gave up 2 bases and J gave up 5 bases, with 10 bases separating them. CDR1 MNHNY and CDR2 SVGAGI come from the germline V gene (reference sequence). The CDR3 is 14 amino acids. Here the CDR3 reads CASSYGIQDNEQFF. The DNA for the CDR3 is TGTGCCAGCAGTTACGGGATACAGGACAATGAGCAGTTCTTC.

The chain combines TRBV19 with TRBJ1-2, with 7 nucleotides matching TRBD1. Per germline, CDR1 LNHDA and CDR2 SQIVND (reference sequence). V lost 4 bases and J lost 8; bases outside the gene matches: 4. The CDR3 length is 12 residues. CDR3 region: CASSNRGVGYTF. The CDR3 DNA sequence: TGTGCCAGTAGTAACAGGGGAGTAGGCTACACCTTC.

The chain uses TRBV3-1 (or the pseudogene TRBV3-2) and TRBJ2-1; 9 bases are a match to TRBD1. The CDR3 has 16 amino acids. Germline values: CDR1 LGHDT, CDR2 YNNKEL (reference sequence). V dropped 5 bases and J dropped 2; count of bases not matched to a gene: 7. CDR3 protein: CASSAAGQGTYNEQFF. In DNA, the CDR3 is TGTGCCAGCAGCGCGGCGGGACAGGGTACCTACAATGAGCAGTTCTTC.

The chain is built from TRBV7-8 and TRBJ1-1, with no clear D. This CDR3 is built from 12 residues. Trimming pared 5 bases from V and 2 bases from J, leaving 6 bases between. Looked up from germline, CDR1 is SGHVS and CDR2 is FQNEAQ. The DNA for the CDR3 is TGTGCCAGCAGCCGAGTAAACACTGAAGCTTTCTTT. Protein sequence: CASSRVNTEAFF. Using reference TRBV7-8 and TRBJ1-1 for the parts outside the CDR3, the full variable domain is GAGVSQSPRYKVAKRGQDVALRCDPISGHVSLFWYQQALGQGPEFLTYFQNEAQLDKSGLPSDRFFAERPEGSVSTLKIQRTQQEDSAVYLCASSRVNTEAFFGQGTRLTVV.

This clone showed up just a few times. The CDR3: CASRTTGGAYGYTF. DNA for the CDR3: TGTGCCAGCAGGACGACAGGGGGCGCTTATGGCTACACCTTC. J is TRBJ1-2 and V is TRBV6-5; 10 bases match TRBD1. Unmatched junction bases numbered 6, after V lost 6 bases and J lost 5 bases. Germline CDR1 is MNHEY and CDR2 is SVGAGI. There are 14 residues in the CDR3.

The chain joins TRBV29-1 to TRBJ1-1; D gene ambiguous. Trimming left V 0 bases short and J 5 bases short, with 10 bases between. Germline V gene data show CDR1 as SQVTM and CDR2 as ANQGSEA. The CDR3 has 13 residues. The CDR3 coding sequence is TGCAGCGTTGAAGAAGCGGGTGCGACTGAAGCTTTCTTT. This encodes CSVEEAGATEAFF. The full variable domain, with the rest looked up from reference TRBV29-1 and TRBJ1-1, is SAVISQKPSRDICQRGTSLTIQCQVDSQVTMMFWYRQQPGQSLTLIATANQGSEATYESGFVIDKFPISRPNLTFSTLTVSNMSPEDSSIYLCSVEEAGATEAFFGQGTRLTVV.

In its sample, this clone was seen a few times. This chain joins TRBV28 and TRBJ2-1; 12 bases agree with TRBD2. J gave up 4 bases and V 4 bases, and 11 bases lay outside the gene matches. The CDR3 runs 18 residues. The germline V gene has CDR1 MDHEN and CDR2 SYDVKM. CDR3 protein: CASSSFGPSGREYNEQFF. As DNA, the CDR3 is TGTGCCAGCAGTTCCTTCGGCCCTAGCGGGAGGGAGTACAATGAGCAGTTCTTC.

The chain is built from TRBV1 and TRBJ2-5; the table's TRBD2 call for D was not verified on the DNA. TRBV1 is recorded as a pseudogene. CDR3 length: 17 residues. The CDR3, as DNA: TGCACCAGCAGCCACCTCCCGGGGTCTAGCGGGAGGGAGACCCAGTACTTC. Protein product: CTSSHLPGSSGRETQYF.

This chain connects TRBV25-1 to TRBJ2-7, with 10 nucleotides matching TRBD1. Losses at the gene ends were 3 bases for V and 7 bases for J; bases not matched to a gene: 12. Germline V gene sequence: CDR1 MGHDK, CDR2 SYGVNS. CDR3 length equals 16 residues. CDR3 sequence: CASSDQGTGVFREQYF. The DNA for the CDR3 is TGTGCCAGCAGTGATCAGGGGACAGGGGTGTTCCGGGAGCAGTACTTC.

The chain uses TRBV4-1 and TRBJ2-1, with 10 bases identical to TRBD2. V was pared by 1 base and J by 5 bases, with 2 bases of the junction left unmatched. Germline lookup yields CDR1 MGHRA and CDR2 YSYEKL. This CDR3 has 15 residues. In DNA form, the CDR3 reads TGCGCCAGCAGCCAAGGACTAGCGGGTAACAATGAGCAGTTCTTC. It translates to CASSQGLAGNNEQFF.

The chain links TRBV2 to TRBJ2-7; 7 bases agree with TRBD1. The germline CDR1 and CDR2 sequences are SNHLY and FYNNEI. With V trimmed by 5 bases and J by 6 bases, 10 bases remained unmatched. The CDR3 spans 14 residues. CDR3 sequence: CASSPYTGVAEQYF. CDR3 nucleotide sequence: TGTGCCAGCAGTCCCTATACAGGGGTGGCCGAGCAGTACTTC.

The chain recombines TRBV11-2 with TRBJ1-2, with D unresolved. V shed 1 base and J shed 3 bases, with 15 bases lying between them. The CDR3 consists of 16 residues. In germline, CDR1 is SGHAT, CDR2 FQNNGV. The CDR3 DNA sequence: TGTGCCAGCAGCTTAGTTGGTGGTTTGCGGGACTATGGCTACACCTTC. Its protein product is CASSLVGGLRDYGYTF.

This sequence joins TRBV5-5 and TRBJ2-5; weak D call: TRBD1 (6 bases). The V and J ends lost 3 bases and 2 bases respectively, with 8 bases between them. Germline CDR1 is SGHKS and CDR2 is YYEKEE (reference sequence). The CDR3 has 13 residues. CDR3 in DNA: TGTGCCAGCAGCTCCAGGGGTCAAGAGACCCAGTACTTC. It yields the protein CASSSRGQETQYF.

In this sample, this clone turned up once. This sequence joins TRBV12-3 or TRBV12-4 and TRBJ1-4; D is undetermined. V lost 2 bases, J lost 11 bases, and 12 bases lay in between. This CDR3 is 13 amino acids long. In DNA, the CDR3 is TGTGCCAGCAGTTTAAGCGACCCAGATAAACTGTTTTTT. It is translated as CASSLSDPDKLFF.

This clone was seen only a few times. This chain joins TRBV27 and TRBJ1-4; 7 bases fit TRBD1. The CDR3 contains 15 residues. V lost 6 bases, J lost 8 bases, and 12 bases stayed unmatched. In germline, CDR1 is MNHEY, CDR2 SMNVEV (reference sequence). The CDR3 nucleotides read TGTGCCAGCAGACCCGGAGGGGGCCTAGGGGAAAAACTGTTTTTT. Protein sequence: CASRPGGGLGEKLFF.

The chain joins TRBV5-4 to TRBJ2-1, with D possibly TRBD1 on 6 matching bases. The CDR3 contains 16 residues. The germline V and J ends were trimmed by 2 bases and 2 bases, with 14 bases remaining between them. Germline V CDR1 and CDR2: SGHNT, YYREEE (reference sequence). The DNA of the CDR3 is TGTGCCAGCAGCTTACCCGGGACACCGACCTACAATGAGCAGTTCTTC. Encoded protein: CASSLPGTPTYNEQFF.

Written as DNA, the CDR3 is TGCGCCAGCAGCCCCGGACAGGCCCCCTACGAGCAGTACTTC. Its protein is CASSPGQAPYEQYF. The chain employs TRBV4-1 and TRBJ2-7, with 7 bases that match TRBD1. This CDR3 has 14 amino acids. Germline V lookup: CDR1 MGHRA, CDR2 YSYEKL. After removal of 4 bases from V and 2 bases from J, the junction contained 5 bases not matched to a gene.

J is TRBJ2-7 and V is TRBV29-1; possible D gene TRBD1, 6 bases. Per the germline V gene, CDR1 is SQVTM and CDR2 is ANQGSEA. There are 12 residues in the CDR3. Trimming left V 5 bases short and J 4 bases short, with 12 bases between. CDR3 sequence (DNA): TGCAGCGTTCTCACAGGGCGTTACGAGCAGTACTTC. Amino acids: CSVLTGRYEQYF.

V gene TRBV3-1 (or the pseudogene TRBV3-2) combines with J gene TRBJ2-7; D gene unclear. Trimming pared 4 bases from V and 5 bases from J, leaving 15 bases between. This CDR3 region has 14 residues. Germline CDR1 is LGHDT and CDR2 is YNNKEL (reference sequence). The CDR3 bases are TGTGCCAGCAGCCCCCCGAACTCTCCCCACGAGCAGTACTTC. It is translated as CASSPPNSPHEQYF.

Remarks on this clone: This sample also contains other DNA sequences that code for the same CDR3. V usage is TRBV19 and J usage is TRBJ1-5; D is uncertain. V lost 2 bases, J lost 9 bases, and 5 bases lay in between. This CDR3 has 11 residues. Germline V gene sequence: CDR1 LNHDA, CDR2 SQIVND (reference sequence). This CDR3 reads CASSIPGPQHF. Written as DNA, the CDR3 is TGTGCCAGTAGTATACCGGGGCCCCAGCATTTT.

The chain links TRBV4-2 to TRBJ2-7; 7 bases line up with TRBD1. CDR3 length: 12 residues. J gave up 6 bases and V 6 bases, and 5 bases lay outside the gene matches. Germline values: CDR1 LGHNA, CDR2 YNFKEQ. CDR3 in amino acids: CASSNRGVEQYF. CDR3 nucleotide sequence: TGTGCCAGCAGTAACAGGGGAGTCGAGCAGTACTTC.